Following are 3 T cell receptor beta chains from one sample sequenced in a study of blood T cells in healthy people across ages (dated by TCRdb to the mid-2010s). Receptor libraries were prepared by 5' RACE. TCRdb shows the sequencer as Illumina HiSeq 2500. A second PCR of roughly 7 to 11 cycles was run with a J-beta primer mix and a sample-barcoded 5' primer. The raw public reads went through TCRdb reprocessing: fastp at Q25, MiXCR clone calling, in-frame beta chains kept. Each CDR3 protein gets just one entry, which takes the most common genes and DNA from the rows behind it. The sample profile shows some 890,000 distinct CDR3 sequences; under 35% of them were found once. Jointly, the top ten make up approximately 10% of the sample. Separately, the same data were catalogued under a study of T cells of mothers and their children.

The sample comprised blood. These receptors were collected from a woman aged 40 to 49 in good health.

This clonotype was observed many times. The rearrangement joins TRBV7-9 to TRBJ2-7; the match to TRBD1 covers 7 bases. There are 15 residues in the CDR3. Trimming removed 5 bases from V and 2 bases from J; junction bases left unmatched: 9. CDR1 SEHNR and CDR2 FQNEAQ come from the germline V gene (reference sequence). The chain's CDR3 is CASSGTGANTYEQYF. DNA of the CDR3: TGTGCCAGCAGCGGCACAGGGGCCAACACCTACGAGCAGTACTTC.

The chain couples TRBV5-1 to TRBJ2-2, with D perhaps matching TRBD1 (5 bases). CDR1 is SGHRS and CDR2 is YFSETQ in the germline V gene. Trimming removed 4 bases at V and 4 bases at J, with 11 bases between. The CDR3 runs to 14 residues. The CDR3 bases are TGCGCCAGCAGCCCCAGGGTGGGCACCGGGGAGCTGTTTTTT. It yields the protein CASSPRVGTGELFF.

The chain uses TRBV20-1 and TRBJ1-1; 8 bases are a match to TRBD1. The germline V gene has CDR1 DFQATT and CDR2 SNEGSKA (reference sequence). V trimming: 4 bases; J trimming: 6 bases; junction bases outside the gene matches: 13. The CDR3 extends over 15 amino acids. The CDR3 region has the DNA TGCAGTGCTATAACACAGGGGGAAGGTAGCTCTGAAGCTTTCTTT. It is translated as CSAITQGEGSSEAFF.